Shown below are 29 T cell receptor beta chains from a single sample sequenced in a study of cytomegalovirus exposure and HLA in healthy donors. PCR involved 60 Vbeta and 13 Jbeta primers. Clones were read by immunoSEQ multiplex PCR, and TCRdb kept only the in-frame ones, dropping some. The table records about 140,000 clones, about four fifths of them present only once. Sequenced: PBMCs. Receptor source: a man aged 25-40 years in good health.

The chain uses TRBV30 and TRBJ2-7; 11 bases fit TRBD1. The CDR3 extends over 14 amino acids. Trimming removed 5 bases from V and 4 bases from J; junction bases left unmatched: 7. Germline V gene data show CDR1 as GTSNPN and CDR2 as SVGIG (reference sequence). In nucleotides, the CDR3 is TGTGCCTGGGCCGGGACAGGGGGAACTTACGAGCAGTACTTC. Translated: CAWAGTGGTYEQYF.

This chain joins TRBV11-3 and TRBJ1-4, with no clear D. The CDR3 is 15 residues long. V was pared by 2 bases and J by 7 bases, with 14 bases between. Germline assignment: CDR1 SGHNT and CDR2 YENEEA. DNA of the CDR3: TGTGCCAGCAGCTTATTCAAGGGAGTAGGTGAAAAACTGTTTTTT. The encoded protein is CASSLFKGVGEKLFF.

This clone was seen more than once but under ten times. The chain carries TRBV19 and TRBJ1-1; D is uncertain. Trimming removed 5 bases at V and 0 bases at J, with 7 bases between. CDR1 and CDR2 (germline): LNHDA, SQIVND (reference sequence). The CDR3 is 13 residues long. The CDR3: CASSPKMNTEAFF. For the CDR3, the DNA is TGTGCCAGTAGTCCAAAAATGAACACTGAAGCTTTCTTT.

The chain combines TRBV7-2 with TRBJ2-7; 8 bases are a match to TRBD2. The CDR3 is made up of 16 amino acids. Losses at the gene ends were 5 bases for V and 1 base for J; bases not matched to a gene: 10. Looked up from germline, CDR1 is SGHTA and CDR2 is FQGNSA. The CDR3 DNA reads as TGTGCCAGCAGCCAATTTGTGGCGGGAGGATCCTACGAGCAGTACTTC. It is translated as CASSQFVAGGSYEQYF.

The rearrangement links TRBV2 to TRBJ2-1; 13 nucleotides line up with TRBD2. The germline V gene has CDR1 SNHLY and CDR2 FYNNEI. The CDR3 is 15 amino acids. The V segment lost 8 bases and the J segment 10 bases; nucleotides outside the gene matches: 11. The CDR3 loop is CASWGGTSGIGEQFF. In DNA, the CDR3 is TGTGCCAGCTGGGGGGGGACTAGCGGGATAGGGGAGCAGTTCTTC.

A remark on this clone: At the DNA level, this CDR3 is encoded by other sequences in the same sample as well. The rearrangement joins TRBV4-3 to TRBJ2-5; 7 bases are shared with TRBD2. CDR1 and CDR2 (germline): LGHNA, YSLEER. Trimming took 1 base from V and 1 from J; bases not matched to a gene: 3. This CDR3 is built from 15 residues. The DNA of the CDR3 is TGCGCCAGCAGCCAAGGGACGGGAGGCCAAGAGACCCAGTACTTC. Protein product: CASSQGTGGQETQYF.

The chain carries TRBV19 and TRBJ2-3; 7 nucleotides line up with TRBD2. The CDR3 loop spans 15 amino acids. Germline trimming cut 6 bases from V and 2 bases from J; bases unmatched to any gene: 8. Germline assignment: CDR1 LNHDA and CDR2 SQIVND (reference sequence). The CDR3 loop reads CASSGLVGNTDTQYF. The DNA of the CDR3 is TGTGCCAGTAGCGGACTAGTCGGTAACACAGATACGCAGTATTTT. Full variable domain (rest looked up from reference TRBV19 and TRBJ2-3): DGGITQSPKYLFRKEGQNVTLSCEQNLNHDAMYWYRQDPGQGLRLIYYSQIVNDFQKGDIAEGYSVSREKKESFPLTVTSAQKNPTAFYLCASSGLVGNTDTQYFGPGTRLTVL.

This sequence joins TRBV19 and TRBJ1-2, with TRBD1 matching 9 bases. J gave up 4 bases and V 7 bases, and 16 bases lay outside the gene matches. CDR3 size: 17 residues. Germline assignment: CDR1 LNHDA and CDR2 SQIVND (reference sequence). In DNA, the CDR3 is TGTGCCAGTACACCCCAAGGGGGACAGGGTGGGGGCTATGGCTACACCTTC. The encoded protein is CASTPQGGQGGGYGYTF.

The chain employs TRBV19 and TRBJ1-1, with a weak D call TRBD1 (5 bases). With 6 bases removed from V and 4 bases from J, the gap between germline ends came to 15 bases. Per germline, CDR1 LNHDA and CDR2 SQIVND (reference sequence). The CDR3 contains 14 residues. The CDR3 bases are TGTGCCAGTAGGTCGGCGAGGGGAGGCACTGAAGCTTTCTTT. Protein product: CASRSARGGTEAFF.

This clone was observed once. This chain links TRBV5-1 with TRBJ2-7, with 10 bases fitting TRBD2. Germline CDR1 and CDR2: SGHRS and YFSETQ. The CDR3 is 18 amino acids. J was trimmed by 2 bases and V by 3 bases; bases with no gene match: 14. Here the CDR3 DNA reads TGCGCCAGCAGCTCCGTTTGGTATGAAGCGGGAGGGCCCTACGAGCAGTACTTC. It specifies CASSSVWYEAGGPYEQYF.

With regard to this clone: One end of the junction is discordant with germline, which a read error may explain. The chain carries TRBV7-7 and TRBJ2-3; no clear D. In germline, CDR1 is SSHAT, CDR2 FNYEAQ (reference sequence). CDR3 length equals 14 residues. Written as DNA, the CDR3 is TGTGCTAGCAGCTTTGCCCCCGGAGCAGATACGCAGTATTTT. It codes for CASSFAPGADTQYF.

V and J are TRBV6-1 and TRBJ2-3; TRBD2 aligns across 7 bases. The CDR3 runs 16 residues. CDR1 MNHNS and CDR2 SASEGT come from the germline V gene. After removal of 0 bases from V and 6 bases from J, the junction contained 9 bases not matched to a gene. CDR3 region: CASSEAGGAVRDTQYF. CDR3 nucleotide sequence: TGTGCCAGCAGTGAAGCGGGAGGGGCCGTCCGGGATACGCAGTATTTT.

This clone turned up a few times. This chain links TRBV6-6 with TRBJ2-4; TRBD1 matches 8 bases. The germline V gene encodes CDR1 MNHNY and CDR2 SVGAGI (reference sequence). The CDR3 runs 15 residues. V trimming: 6 bases; J trimming: 8 bases; junction bases outside the gene matches: 12. The CDR3 loop is CASRGSGQGGDIQYF. The CDR3 region has the DNA TGTGCCAGCAGAGGAAGCGGACAGGGCGGCGACATTCAGTACTTC.

The V call is TRBV30, the J call TRBJ1-5; D remains unclear. V was trimmed by 1 base and J by 4 bases, leaving 8 bases between them. The germline V gene encodes CDR1 GTSNPN and CDR2 SVGIG (reference sequence). This CDR3 region has 13 residues. Here the CDR3 DNA reads TGTGCCTGGAGTGACGACGGGAATCAGCCCCAGCATTTT. This gives the protein CAWSDDGNQPQHF. Full variable domain (outside the CDR3, taken from reference TRBV30 and TRBJ1-5): SQTIHQWPATLVQPVGSPLSLECTVEGTSNPNLYWYRQAAGRGLQLLFYSVGIGQISSEVPQNLSASRPQDRQFILSSKKLLLSDSGFYLCAWSDDGNQPQHFGDGTRLSIL.

This chain joins TRBV27 and TRBJ2-7; D not certain. The V and J ends lost 4 bases and 5 bases respectively, with 3 bases between them. CDR1 and CDR2 (germline): MNHEY, SMNVEV (reference sequence). This CDR3 comprises 10 residues. The CDR3 sequence: CASSSDEQYF. DNA of the CDR3: TGTGCCAGCAGTTCCGACGAGCAGTACTTC.

This chain joins TRBV18 and TRBJ2-3; 8 bases map to TRBD2. This CDR3 spans 15 amino acids. With 0 bases clipped from V and 6 bases from J, the junction kept 5 bases outside the gene matches. Germline V gives CDR1 KGHSH, CDR2 LQKENI. CDR3 region: CASSPPGLGDDTQYF. CDR3 DNA sequence: TGTGCCAGCTCACCACCGGGACTAGGGGACGATACGCAGTATTTT. The full variable domain, completed using reference TRBV18 and TRBJ2-3, is NAGVMQNPRHLVRRRGQEARLRCSPMKGHSHVYWYRQLPEEGLKFMVYLQKENIIDESGMPKERFSAEFPKEGPSILRIQQVVRGDSAAYFCASSPPGLGDDTQYFGPGTRLTVL.

J is TRBJ1-2 and V is TRBV7-2; tentatively, D is TRBD1 (5 bases). The ends were cut back, 5 bases at V and 8 bases at J, with 15 bases in the middle. The length of the CDR3 is 13 residues. CDR1 is SGHTA, CDR2 FQGNSA, per germline. The CDR3: CASSPRQGYGYTF. DNA of the CDR3: TGTGCCAGCAGCCCAAGGCAGGGCTACGGCTACACCTTC.

The chain employs TRBV10-3 and TRBJ2-5; TRBD1 aligns across 7 bases. CDR1 is ENHRY and CDR2 is SYGVKD in the germline V gene. Unmatched junction bases numbered 8, after V lost 6 bases and J lost 4 bases. This CDR3 is 14 amino acids long. In DNA form, the CDR3 reads TGTGCCATCAGGGATCAGGGGGTTGGAGAGACCCAGTACTTC. This translates into CAIRDQGVGETQYF.

Only one count was recorded for this clone. The gene calls are TRBV10-3 and TRBJ2-1; maybe TRBD2 (6 bases). The CDR3 is made up of 16 amino acids. Germline lookup yields CDR1 ENHRY and CDR2 SYGVKD. Between the trimmed V and J ends, which lost 6 bases and 3 bases, there was a span of 18 bases. DNA of the CDR3: TGTGCCATCAGGGGACCTCCTAGCGACGGCTACAATGAGCAGTTCTTC. Translation: CAIRGPPSDGYNEQFF.

This chain joins TRBV18 and TRBJ2-7, with 7 nucleotides matching TRBD1. Germline-derived CDR1 and CDR2 are KGHSH and LQKENI. This CDR3 spans 14 amino acids. J lost 0 bases, V lost 6 bases, and 5 bases had no gene match. CDR3: CASSPTGLSYEQYF. The CDR3 DNA is TGTGCCAGCTCCCCGACAGGGCTCTCCTACGAGCAGTACTTC.

This clone has more than one count but fewer than ten. The chain is built from TRBV6-1 and TRBJ2-2; D is possibly TRBD2 (6 bases). Trimming stripped 11 bases from V and 4 bases from J, with 14 bases between. Germline assignment: CDR1 MNHNS and CDR2 SASEGT. CDR3 size: 13 residues. The CDR3 coding sequence is TGTGCCGGAGGGACGGACCTCACCGGGGAGCTGTTTTTT. Its protein product is CAGGTDLTGELFF.

The rearrangement joins TRBV7-2 to TRBJ1-2; 8 bases map to TRBD1. Unmatched junction bases numbered 5, after V lost 3 bases and J lost 8 bases. Looked up from germline, CDR1 is SGHTA and CDR2 is FQGNSA. The CDR3 is 13 residues long. The CDR3 sequence: CASSFRGPRGYTF. CDR3 bases: TGTGCCAGCAGCTTCAGGGGGCCGCGGGGCTACACCTTC.

The chain carries TRBV7-7 and TRBJ2-1; 10 bases are a match to TRBD2. Germline assignment: CDR1 SSHAT and CDR2 FNYEAQ (reference sequence). There are 15 residues in the CDR3. Here the CDR3 DNA reads TGTGCTAGCTCAGCCGGACTAGCGGCCATCAATGAGCAGTTCTTC. Translating gives CASSAGLAAINEQFF.

This clone was counted only a few times. This sequence joins TRBV11-1 and TRBJ2-5; possibly TRBD1 for D (7 bases). The J call may be incorrect, as the DNA end agrees better with TRBJ2-7. The CDR3 contains 14 residues. From germline, CDR1 is SGHAT and CDR2 FQDESV (reference sequence). CDR3 residues: CASGEVQGRNEQYF. The CDR3 coding sequence is TGTGCCAGTGGAGAGGTACAGGGGAGGAACGAGCAGTACTTC.

V gene TRBV28 combines with J gene TRBJ2-5, with unresolved D. In germline, CDR1 is MDHEN, CDR2 SYDVKM. Trimming cost V 4 bases and J 5 bases, with 11 bases left between them. The CDR3 totals 13 residues. CDR3 sequence reads: CASSSPDRETQYF. The CDR3 region has the DNA TGTGCCAGCAGTTCCCCCGATCGGGAGACCCAGTACTTC.

Comments on this clone: The junction shows a germline mismatch at one end, possibly a read error. The chain is built from TRBV7-9 and TRBJ1-4, with D possibly matching TRBD1 (6 bases). The CDR3 length is 15 residues. CDR1 SEHNR and CDR2 FQNEAQ come from the germline V gene (reference sequence). The CDR3 loop is CSSTTGGGGGEKLFF. CDR3 DNA: TGTTCCAGCACTACCGGGGGGGGCGGAGGTGAAAAACTGTTTTTT.

This chain connects TRBV10-1 to TRBJ2-2; D is unresolved. The V end lost 5 bases, the J end lost 1 base, and 2 bases lay between the germline ends. CDR1 is WNHNN, CDR2 SYGVQD, per germline (reference sequence). The CDR3 totals 12 residues. The CDR3 reads CASSRNTGELFF. The CDR3 bases are TGCGCCAGCAGTCGGAACACCGGGGAGCTGTTTTTT.

This clone has only one observation. This chain links TRBV15 with TRBJ2-7, with TRBD2 matching 7 bases. From germline, CDR1 is LNHNV and CDR2 YYDKDF (reference sequence). V shed 3 bases, J shed 4 bases, and the junction held 9 bases outside the gene matches. The CDR3 contains 15 residues. CDR3 coding DNA: TGTGCCACCAGCAGGGTCCTGGGAGGGATATACGAGCAGTACTTC. Its protein is CATSRVLGGIYEQYF.

The chain recombines TRBV7-2 with TRBJ2-7, with 8 bases identical to TRBD2. V dropped 5 bases and J dropped 2; count of bases not matched to a gene: 8. Germline assignment: CDR1 SGHTA and CDR2 FQGNSA. The CDR3 is 15 residues long. In DNA, the CDR3 is TGTGCCAGCAGCCTCGGACTAGCTGGGCCCTACGAGCAGTACTTC. The encoded protein is CASSLGLAGPYEQYF.